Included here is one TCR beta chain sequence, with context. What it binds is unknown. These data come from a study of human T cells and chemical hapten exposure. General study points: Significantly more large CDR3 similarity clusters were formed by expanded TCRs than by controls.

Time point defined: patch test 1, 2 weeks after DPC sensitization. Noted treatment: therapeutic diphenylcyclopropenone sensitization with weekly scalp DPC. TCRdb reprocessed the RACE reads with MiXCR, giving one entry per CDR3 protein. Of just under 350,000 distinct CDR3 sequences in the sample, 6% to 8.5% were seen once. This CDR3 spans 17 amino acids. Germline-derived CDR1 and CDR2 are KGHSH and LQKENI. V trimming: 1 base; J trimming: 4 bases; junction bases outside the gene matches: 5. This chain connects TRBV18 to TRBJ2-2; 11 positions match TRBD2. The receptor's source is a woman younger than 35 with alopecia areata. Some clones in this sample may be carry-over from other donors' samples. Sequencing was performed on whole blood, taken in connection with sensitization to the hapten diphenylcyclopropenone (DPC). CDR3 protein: CASSPQRSGGATGELFF. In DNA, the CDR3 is TGTGCCAGCTCACCACAACGTAGCGGGGGGGCCACCGGGGAGCTGTTTTTT. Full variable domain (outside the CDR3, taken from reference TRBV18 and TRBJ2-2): NAGVMQNPRHLVRRRGQEARLRCSPMKGHSHVYWYRQLPEEGLKFMVYLQKENIIDESGMPKERFSAEFPKEGPSILRIQQVVRGDSAAYFCASSPQRSGGATGELFFGEGSRLTVL.